A selection of T cell receptor beta chains follows, all from one sample in a study of T-cell reconstitution after alpha-beta-depleted transplantation in children. TCRdb analysed the PCR reads with MiXCR anew, one entry per CDR3 protein. The repertoire has 900,000 or so distinct CDR3 sequences, roughly 15% of them found once; the top ten carry about 5%. The sample consisted of PBMCs, mostly from graft donor cells, taken 360 days after TCRalphabeta/CD19-depleted stem cell transplant. These receptor sequences come from a male patient between 10 and 17 years old who had a stem cell transplant for acute lymphoblastic leukemia, so the T cells may come from the graft donor. CDR3s include the opening cysteine and the closing phenylalanine or tryptophan. The D gene is left open where the match is weak. The size field is filled for only some rows; it gives once, few, many or a size class.

CDR3aa: CASSSLRDRGRRSGYTF; CDR3nt: TGTGCCAGCAGCTCTCTCCGGGACAGGGGGCGCCGGAGCGGCTACACCTTC; d_gene: TRBD1; j_gene: TRBJ1-2; v_gene: TRBV11-2; abundance: .
CDR3aa: CATSDGYLTGQEAQYF; CDR3nt: TGTGCCACCAGTGATGGGTACTTGACAGGTCAAGAGGCCCAGTACTTC; d_gene: .; j_gene: TRBJ2-5; v_gene: TRBV24-1; abundance: .
CDR3aa: CASTPGGSGYEQYF; CDR3nt: TGTGCCAGCACCCCGGGGGGAAGTGGCTACGAGCAGTACTTC; d_gene: TRBD2; j_gene: TRBJ2-7; v_gene: TRBV28; abundance: few
CDR3aa: CASSLFPGALLAGIETQYF; CDR3nt: TGTGCCAGCAGCTTATTTCCGGGGGCGTTACTAGCGGGAATCGAGACCCAGTACTTC; d_gene: TRBD2; j_gene: TRBJ2-5; v_gene: TRBV11-2; abundance: .
CDR3aa: CASSVAKSSDPYNEQFF; CDR3nt: TGTGCCAGCAGCGTAGCGAAATCGTCAGACCCCTACAATGAGCAGTTCTTC; d_gene: .; j_gene: TRBJ2-1; v_gene: TRBV9; abundance: .
CDR3aa: CASSQPPPGTNEAFF; CDR3nt: TGCGCCAGCAGCCAGCCCCCCCCCGGGACAAACGAAGCTTTCTTT; d_gene: .; j_gene: TRBJ1-1; v_gene: TRBV4-1; abundance: .
CDR3aa: CASSQSDGYYGYTF; CDR3nt: TGTGCCAGCAGCCAATCTGACGGGTACTATGGCTACACCTTC; d_gene: .; j_gene: TRBJ1-2; v_gene: TRBV16; abundance: few
CDR3aa: CATSIKTGTSGNNEQFF; CDR3nt: TGTGCCACCAGCATAAAAACCGGGACTAGCGGGAACAATGAGCAGTTCTTC; d_gene: TRBD2; j_gene: TRBJ2-1; v_gene: TRBV15; abundance: few
CDR3aa: CASSLRLGQGGHNEQFF; CDR3nt: TGTGCCAGCAGCTTGAGACTCGGACAGGGGGGTCACAATGAGCAGTTCTTC; d_gene: TRBD1; j_gene: TRBJ2-1; v_gene: TRBV7-9; abundance: few
CDR3aa: CATSNPRLVQGSGTGELFF; CDR3nt: TGTGCCACCAGCAATCCCCGATTGGTCCAGGGGTCGGGAACCGGGGAGCTGTTTTTT; d_gene: .; j_gene: TRBJ2-2; v_gene: TRBV15; abundance: few
CDR3aa: CAWSFTSGAYEQYF; CDR3nt: TGTGCCTGGAGTTTTACTAGCGGGGCCTACGAGCAGTACTTC; d_gene: TRBD2; j_gene: TRBJ2-7; v_gene: TRBV30; abundance: .
CDR3aa: CSAHDPSSGANVLTF; CDR3nt: TGCAGTGCTCACGACCCCTCCTCTGGGGCCAACGTCCTGACTTTC; d_gene: .; j_gene: TRBJ2-6; v_gene: TRBV20-1; abundance: few
CDR3aa: CASSTSGTTYNEQFF; CDR3nt: TGTGCCAGTAGTACCTCAGGGACTACTTACAATGAGCAGTTCTTC; d_gene: TRBD2; j_gene: TRBJ2-1; v_gene: TRBV19; abundance: few
CDR3aa: CASSFNSNNEAFF; CDR3nt: TGCGCCAGCAGCTTTAACAGTAATAATGAAGCTTTCTTT; d_gene: .; j_gene: TRBJ1-1; v_gene: TRBV5-1; abundance: large
CDR3aa: CASSTLRGRRTDTQYF; CDR3nt: TGTGCCAGCAGTACCCTCAGGGGGCGGAGGACAGATACGCAGTATTTT; d_gene: TRBD1; j_gene: TRBJ2-3; v_gene: TRBV12-3/TRBV12-4; abundance: few
CDR3aa: CSARRARGTDLRIQYF; CDR3nt: TGCAGTGCTAGAAGGGCCAGGGGAACGGATCTAAGGATTCAGTACTTC; d_gene: .; j_gene: TRBJ2-4; v_gene: TRBV20-1; abundance: .
CDR3aa: CASSLGGSADTQYF; CDR3nt: TGTGCCAGCAGTTTAGGCGGGAGTGCAGATACGCAGTATTTT; d_gene: TRBD2; j_gene: TRBJ2-3; v_gene: TRBV12-3/TRBV12-4; abundance: .
CDR3aa: CASSYGVGSGANVLTF; CDR3nt: TGTGCCAGCAGTTATGGGGTTGGTTCTGGGGCCAACGTCCTGACTTTC; d_gene: .; j_gene: TRBJ2-6; v_gene: TRBV6-2/TRBV6-3; abundance: few
CDR3aa: CASRDRDINGYTF; CDR3nt: TGTGCCAGCAGAGACCGGGACATAAATGGCTACACCTTC; d_gene: .; j_gene: TRBJ1-2; v_gene: TRBV6-6; abundance: many
CDR3aa: CASSPWGGASRQETQYF; CDR3nt: TGTGCCAGCAGCCCCTGGGGTGGGGCTAGCCGACAAGAGACCCAGTACTTC; d_gene: .; j_gene: TRBJ2-5; v_gene: TRBV7-9; abundance: .
CDR3aa: CASSATGWYQETQYF; CDR3nt: TGTGCCAGCAGCGCGACAGGATGGTACCAAGAGACCCAGTACTTC; d_gene: .; j_gene: TRBJ2-5; v_gene: TRBV9; abundance: .
CDR3aa: CASSLGPSAYYEQYF; CDR3nt: TGTGCCAGCAGTTTGGGTCCATCCGCTTACTACGAGCAGTACTTC; d_gene: .; j_gene: TRBJ2-7; v_gene: TRBV12-3/TRBV12-4; abundance: few
CDR3aa: CSVAVRRSGNTIYF; CDR3nt: TGCAGCGTTGCGGTCAGACGCTCTGGAAACACCATATATTTT; d_gene: .; j_gene: TRBJ1-3; v_gene: TRBV29-1; abundance: .
CDR3aa: CASSLPPGQDSGANVLTF; CDR3nt: TGTGCCAGCAGCTTACCTCCGGGACAGGATTCTGGGGCCAACGTCCTGACTTTC; d_gene: TRBD1; j_gene: TRBJ2-6; v_gene: TRBV5-6; abundance: many
CDR3aa: CSASGNPTDTQYF; CDR3nt: TGCAGTGCTAGCGGGAACCCCACAGATACGCAGTATTTT; d_gene: .; j_gene: TRBJ2-3; v_gene: TRBV20-1; abundance: few
CDR3aa: CSARPTSIYNEQFF; CDR3nt: TGCAGTGCTAGACCGACTAGTATCTACAATGAGCAGTTCTTC; d_gene: .; j_gene: TRBJ2-1; v_gene: TRBV20-1; abundance: .
CDR3aa: CSVLDRDYGYTF; CDR3nt: TGCAGCGTCCTGGACAGGGACTATGGCTACACCTTC; d_gene: TRBD1; j_gene: TRBJ1-2; v_gene: TRBV29-1; abundance: few
CDR3aa: CASSRNGQLLYGYTF; CDR3nt: TGTGCCAGCAGCAGGAACGGACAGCTACTCTATGGCTACACCTTC; d_gene: .; j_gene: TRBJ1-2; v_gene: TRBV12-3/TRBV12-4; abundance: .
CDR3aa: CASSVVSSGTTDTQYF; CDR3nt: TGTGCCAGCAGCGTAGTCTCGTCGGGGACCACAGATACGCAGTATTTT; d_gene: .; j_gene: TRBJ2-3; v_gene: TRBV9; abundance: .
CDR3aa: CASSVDPLGVRFHEQFF; CDR3nt: TGTGCCAGCAGCGTCGACCCGCTAGGCGTCCGATTCCATGAGCAGTTCTTC; d_gene: .; j_gene: TRBJ2-1; v_gene: TRBV9; abundance: .
CDR3aa: CASSFTRSHSYNEQFF; CDR3nt: TGTGCCAGCAGCTTTACACGTTCACACTCCTACAATGAGCAGTTCTTC; d_gene: .; j_gene: TRBJ2-1; v_gene: TRBV7-9; abundance: .
CDR3aa: CASSQESGLNEQFF; CDR3nt: TGTGCCAGCAGCCAAGAATCGGGGTTGAATGAGCAGTTCTTC; d_gene: .; j_gene: TRBJ2-1; v_gene: TRBV4-2; abundance: .
CDR3aa: CSASRRSSSYNEQFF; CDR3nt: TGCAGTGCTAGTCGCCGTTCTAGCTCCTACAATGAGCAGTTCTTC; d_gene: .; j_gene: TRBJ2-1; v_gene: TRBV20-1; abundance: many
CDR3aa: CSAGDRGRGNEQFF; CDR3nt: TGCAGTGCTGGGGACAGGGGGCGCGGGAATGAGCAGTTCTTC; d_gene: TRBD1; j_gene: TRBJ2-1; v_gene: TRBV20-1; abundance: few
CDR3aa: CASSLVTPGDTQYF; CDR3nt: TGTGCCAGCAGCTTAGTTACTCCGGGGGATACGCAGTATTTT; d_gene: .; j_gene: TRBJ2-3; v_gene: TRBV7-9; abundance: few
CDR3aa: CASSQRTGPGKAFF; CDR3nt: TGCGCCAGCAGCCAGAGGACAGGGCCAGGGAAAGCTTTCTTT; d_gene: TRBD1; j_gene: TRBJ1-1; v_gene: TRBV5-1; abundance: few
CDR3aa: CASSQVGEVADYGYTF; CDR3nt: TGTGCCAGCAGCCAAGTAGGAGAAGTTGCTGACTATGGCTACACCTTC; d_gene: .; j_gene: TRBJ1-2; v_gene: TRBV14; abundance: .
CDR3aa: CSVGRLAGERRRGEQFF; CDR3nt: TGCAGCGTTGGGCGGCTAGCGGGAGAAAGGAGGCGCGGTGAGCAGTTCTTC; d_gene: TRBD2; j_gene: TRBJ2-1; v_gene: TRBV29-1; abundance: .
CDR3aa: CASSLSRTGGNEQFF; CDR3nt: TGCGCCAGCAGCTTGTCTAGGACAGGGGGCAATGAGCAGTTCTTC; d_gene: TRBD1; j_gene: TRBJ2-1; v_gene: TRBV5-1; abundance: few
CDR3aa: CSIGGGLGTETQYF; CDR3nt: TGCAGCATCGGCGGGGGCCTGGGGACAGAGACCCAGTACTTC; d_gene: .; j_gene: TRBJ2-5; v_gene: TRBV29-1; abundance: .
CDR3aa: CASSQDLSREQYF; CDR3nt: TGTGCCAGCAGCCAGGACCTCTCTAGGGAGCAGTACTTC; d_gene: .; j_gene: TRBJ2-7; v_gene: TRBV3-1; abundance: .
CDR3aa: CASSQEWTGGLWYF; CDR3nt: TGTGCCAGCAGCCAAGAGTGGACAGGGGGCCTTTGGTACTTC; d_gene: TRBD1; j_gene: TRBJ2-7; v_gene: TRBV14; abundance: .
CDR3aa: CSASPSADTQYF; CDR3nt: TGCAGTGCTAGCCCTTCGGCAGATACGCAGTATTTT; d_gene: .; j_gene: TRBJ2-3; v_gene: TRBV20-1; abundance: few
CDR3aa: CASSQDRRGGRVTQYF; CDR3nt: TGTGCCAGCAGCCAAGATAGGCGGGGGGGCCGGGTGACCCAGTACTTC; d_gene: TRBD2; j_gene: TRBJ2-5; v_gene: TRBV4-2; abundance: few
CDR3aa: CASRFRVSPLHF; CDR3nt: TGTGCCAGCAGGTTCCGTGTATCACCCCTCCACTTT; d_gene: .; j_gene: TRBJ1-6; v_gene: TRBV28; abundance: .
CDR3aa: CASGHRTADRVGTDTQYF; CDR3nt: TGCGCCAGCGGGCACCGGACCGCAGACAGGGTGGGAACAGATACGCAGTATTTT; d_gene: TRBD1; j_gene: TRBJ2-3; v_gene: TRBV10-1; abundance: .
CDR3aa: CASSAGLAGGQETQYF; CDR3nt: TGTGCCAGCAGCGCCGGACTAGCGGGCGGGCAAGAGACCCAGTACTTC; d_gene: TRBD2; j_gene: TRBJ2-5; v_gene: TRBV9; abundance: .
CDR3aa: CASSLIGTAGGPYEQYF; CDR3nt: TGCGCCAGCAGCTTGATCGGAACAGCGGGAGGCCCCTACGAGCAGTACTTC; d_gene: TRBD2; j_gene: TRBJ2-7; v_gene: TRBV5-1; abundance: few
CDR3aa: CSVEDRGASYGYTF; CDR3nt: TGCAGCGTTGAAGATAGAGGGGCCAGCTATGGCTACACCTTC; d_gene: .; j_gene: TRBJ1-2; v_gene: TRBV29-1; abundance: .
CDR3aa: CASSWVGSGSLLSEQYF; CDR3nt: TGCGCCAGCAGCTGGGTGGGTAGCGGGAGCCTTCTGAGCGAGCAGTACTTC; d_gene: TRBD2; j_gene: TRBJ2-7; v_gene: TRBV5-1; abundance: .
CDR3aa: CASSKPGLALDTDTQYF; CDR3nt: TGTGCCAGCAGCAAACCGGGACTAGCCCTAGACACAGATACGCAGTATTTT; d_gene: TRBD2; j_gene: TRBJ2-3; v_gene: TRBV11-2; abundance: .
CDR3aa: CASSELGQPYEQYF; CDR3nt: TGCGCCAGCAGTGAATTGGGTCAGCCCTACGAGCAGTACTTC; d_gene: .; j_gene: TRBJ2-7; v_gene: TRBV10-1; abundance: few
CDR3aa: CASSESLAGPYYEQYF; CDR3nt: TGTGCCAGCAGCGAATCCCTGGCAGGACCCTACTACGAGCAGTACTTC; d_gene: .; j_gene: TRBJ2-7; v_gene: TRBV25-1; abundance: few
CDR3aa: CASSTSGTAGTEAFF; CDR3nt: TGTGCCAGTAGTACCTCCGGGACAGCGGGTACTGAAGCTTTCTTT; d_gene: TRBD1; j_gene: TRBJ1-1; v_gene: TRBV19; abundance: .
CDR3aa: CASSPNGLAHGALGDTQYF; CDR3nt: TGTGCCAGCAGCCCAAACGGACTAGCCCACGGGGCTCTGGGAGATACGCAGTATTTT; d_gene: TRBD2; j_gene: TRBJ2-3; v_gene: TRBV5-6; abundance: few
CDR3aa: CASRSGGSGANVLTF; CDR3nt: TGTGCCAGCAGATCCGGGGGGTCTGGGGCCAACGTCCTGACTTTC; d_gene: TRBD2; j_gene: TRBJ2-6; v_gene: TRBV6-1; abundance: many
CDR3aa: CATGQGEVTEAFF; CDR3nt: TGTGCCACCGGACAGGGGGAAGTTACTGAAGCTTTCTTT; d_gene: TRBD1; j_gene: TRBJ1-1; v_gene: TRBV2; abundance: few